The clone carrying this T cell receptor beta chain was observed many times. This entry is derived from a study of prognosis after radiotherapy for stage I lung cancer. Germline V gene sequence: CDR1 LNHNV, CDR2 YYDKDF (reference sequence). CDR3 size: 12 residues. V lost 4 bases and J 6 bases, leaving 6 bases between the germline ends. Amplification of TCR beta CDR3 from genomic DNA used two-round multiplex PCR. Amplification during the initial PCR round employed primers specific to each TRBV and TRBJ gene. One entry per CDR3 protein, called by TCRdb with MiXCR from the multiplex PCR reads. The sample consists of fewer than 35,000 distinct CDR3 sequences, approximately 51% of them appearing once.

V is TRBV15 and J is TRBJ2-2; D uncertain. The sequencing here drew on PBMCs, taken before or after stereotactic body radiation therapy (not recorded which). The TCR comes from a donor aged 50 or older with non-small cell lung cancer. CDR3 coding DNA: TGTGCCACCAGCAAGTCAGCCGGGGAGCTGTTTTTT. The encoded protein is CATSKSAGELFF. Full variable domain (remainder filled in from reference TRBV15 and TRBJ2-2): DAMVIQNPRYQVTQFGKPVTLSCSQTLNHNVMYWYQQKSSQAPKLLFHYYDKDFNNEADTPDNFQSRRPNTSFCFLDIRSPGLGDTAMYLCATSKSAGELFFGEGSRLTVL.